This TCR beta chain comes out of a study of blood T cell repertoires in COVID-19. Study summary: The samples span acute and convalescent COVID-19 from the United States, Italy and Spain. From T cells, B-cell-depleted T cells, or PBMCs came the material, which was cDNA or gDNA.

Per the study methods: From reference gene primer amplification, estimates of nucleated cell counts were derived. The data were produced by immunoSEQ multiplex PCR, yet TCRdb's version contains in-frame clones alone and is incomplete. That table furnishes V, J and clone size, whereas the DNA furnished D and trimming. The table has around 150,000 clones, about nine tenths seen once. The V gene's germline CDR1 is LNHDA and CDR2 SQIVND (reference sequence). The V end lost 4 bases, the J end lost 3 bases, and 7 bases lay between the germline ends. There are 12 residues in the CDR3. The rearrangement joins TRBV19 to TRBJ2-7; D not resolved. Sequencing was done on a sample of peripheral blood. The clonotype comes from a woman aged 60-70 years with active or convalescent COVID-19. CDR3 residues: CASSSQNYEQYF. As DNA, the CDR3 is TGTGCCAGTAGTAGTCAGAACTACGAGCAGTACTTC.